This T cell receptor beta chain was profiled in a study of PD-1 blockade in classical Hodgkin lymphoma (dated by TCRdb to the early 2020s). Turning to the overall study: Nivolumab dosing was 3 mg/kg intravenously every 2 weeks, continuing until either disease progression or unacceptable toxicity. The study used TCR beta sequencing and CyTOF to define a peripheral blood immune signature of response to PD-1 blockade in classical Hodgkin lymphoma. Here is what the overall study found, with its caveats: Baseline diversity similar to that of newly diagnosed patients was observed in trial patients achieving complete response, whereas significantly lower diversity was observed in partial responders and progressors. Diversity was lower in patients who began nivolumab less than 1 year after ASCT, so these patients were left out of later analyses to avoid confounding by immune reconstitution. The study was limited to a single clinical trial cohort, and causes of repertoire differences, possibly disease activity or prior therapy, remained undefined. Baseline TCR diversity was reported as lower in newly diagnosed patients than in healthy donors, and lower still in relapsed/refractory patients. CD4+ but not CD8+ TCR diversity rose significantly by C4D1 (p=0.0027 vs p=0.16), most apparent in complete responders (p=0.02).

The CDR3 covers 15 residues, taking in both the cysteine and the phenylalanine. CDR3 DNA is the only sequence kept; it has 45 bases, read in frame from the first base. Trimming removed 6 bases from V and 2 bases from J; the gene matches leave 6 bases unexplained. CDR1 and CDR2 are read off the germline V gene as MNHEY and SVGAGI. Genomic DNA was isolated using the Qiagen DNeasy kit from unsorted PBMCs as well as from negatively selected CD4+ and CD8+ fractions. Using primers that anneal to V and J segments, immunoSEQ multiplex PCR amplified the TCR beta CDR3 regions. A synthetic immune receptor repertoire was used to minimize amplification bias, and any residual bias was removed computationally once sequencing was done. In the source study's methods: Custom Python scripts were used to quantify repertoire diversity as the Shannon entropy index. Unsorted, CD4+ and CD8+ repertoires were analyzed separately, except in combined analyses where CD4+ and CD8+ sequences were merged in silico. A clone counted as expanded when the clone's frequency after treatment rose at least 2-fold relative to C1D1, and clones undetected at baseline were given a pseudocount of 0.5. Singleton clones were defined as clones with 0 or 1 copy at C1D1, and non-singleton clones were defined as clones with 2 or more copies. By matching protein sequences in sorted samples from the same patient, clones expanded in unsorted samples were annotated as CD4+, CD8+ or unknown. Wilcoxon tests on paired samples were used to test diversity changes from C1D1 to C4D1. Held by TCRdb, this immuneACCESS table contains in-frame sequences only and omits some clones. Under half of the omission traces to an unresolved V gene where checked; the cause of the rest is unknown. For V, J and clone size, that table is used; D and trimming come from the DNA. The sample table holds roughly 140,000 clones, of which around four fifths were seen once. Over 7.5% of the sample comes from the top ten.

This clone was observed a handful of times. Its target antigen remains unknown. No quality values exist for individual bases; no much larger clone is one base distant. In light of the paper, this sample's time point label describes: cycle 2 day 1 (C2D1) of nivolumab. Every trial patient had relapsed after autologous stem cell transplantation, and cohorts A, B and C differed in prior brentuximab vedotin exposure. The trial cohort included 50 or so patients with relapsed/refractory classical Hodgkin lymphoma, and each patient had a best overall response of complete response, partial response or progressive disease. In the multi-cohort phase II CheckMate 205 trial, trial patients received single-agent nivolumab. An independent review committee assessed best overall response by applying the 2007 International Working Group response criteria. Trial PBMCs were collected immediately before nivolumab initiation (C1D1) and during therapy at cycle 2 day 1 and cycle 4 day 1. Peripheral blood was collected in 8 mL Vacutainer Cell Preparation Tubes, from which PBMCs were isolated by centrifugation and then cryopreserved.

The source was peripheral blood mononuclear cells (PBMCs), collected before the second cycle of nivolumab. In this chain, TRBV6-5 is recombined with TRBJ2-7; TRBD2 lines up with 11 middle nucleotides. The TCR comes from a human donor with classical Hodgkin lymphoma. Here is the DNA: TGTGCCAGCAGCCCTCCACTAGCGGGGGCCTACGAGCAGTACTTC. Its product reads: CASSPPLAGAYEQYF.